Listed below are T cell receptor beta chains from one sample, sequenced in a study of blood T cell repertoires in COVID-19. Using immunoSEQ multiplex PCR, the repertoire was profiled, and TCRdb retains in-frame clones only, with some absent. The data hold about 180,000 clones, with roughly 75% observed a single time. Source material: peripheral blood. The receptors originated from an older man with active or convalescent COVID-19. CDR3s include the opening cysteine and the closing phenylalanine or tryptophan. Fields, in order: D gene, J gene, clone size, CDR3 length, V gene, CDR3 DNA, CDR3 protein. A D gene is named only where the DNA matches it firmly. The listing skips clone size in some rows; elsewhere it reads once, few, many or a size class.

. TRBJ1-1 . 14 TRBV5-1 TGCGCCAGCAGCTTGCAGACAGTGAACACTGAAGCTTTCTTT CASSLQTVNTEAFF
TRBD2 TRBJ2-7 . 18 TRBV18 TGTGCCAGCTCACCACAAGGGACTAGCGGGACTAATTATAACGAGCAGTACTTC CASSPQGTSGTNYNEQYF
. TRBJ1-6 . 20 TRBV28 TGTGCCAGCAGTTTACCGACCGCGGCAGGGGTGATTTCCTATAATTCACCCCTCCACTTT CASSLPTAAGVISYNSPLHF
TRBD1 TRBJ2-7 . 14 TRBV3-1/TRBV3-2 TGTGCCAGCAGCCAAGGAAAGACAGGGTACGAGCAGTACTTC CASSQGKTGYEQYF
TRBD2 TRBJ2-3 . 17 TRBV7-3 TGTGCCAGCAGCTTCTCCGGGACTAGCGGGAGTGGAAATACGCAGTATTTT CASSFSGTSGSGNTQYF
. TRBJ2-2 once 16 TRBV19 TGTGCCAGTAGTAAATCGGGGGGCAGGAGGACCGGGGAGCTGTTTTTT CASSKSGGRRTGELFF
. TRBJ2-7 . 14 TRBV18 TGTGCCAGCTCACCAATCAGCGGACCCCACGAGCAGTACTTC CASSPISGPHEQYF
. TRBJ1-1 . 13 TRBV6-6 TGTGCCAGCCCCCTCGACAGAGACACTGAAGCTTTCTTT CASPLDRDTEAFF
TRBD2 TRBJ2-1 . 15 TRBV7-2 TGTGCCAGCAGCCCAAGGACTAGCGGGAGAAATGAGCAGTTCTTC CASSPRTSGRNEQFF
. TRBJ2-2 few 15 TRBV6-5 TGTGCCAGCAGTCGACAGCGTACGAACACCGGGGAGCTGTTTTTT CASSRQRTNTGELFF
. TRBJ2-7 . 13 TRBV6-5 TGTGCCAGCAGTTCCCCGGGAGTCTACGAGCAGTACTTC CASSSPGVYEQYF
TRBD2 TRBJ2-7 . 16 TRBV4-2 TGTGCCAGCAGCCCCTGGTCGGGGGGGGGCCCCTACGAGCAGTACTTC CASSPWSGGGPYEQYF
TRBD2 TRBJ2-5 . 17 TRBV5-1 TGCGCCAGCAGCACCCTCATGGGTAGCGGGGAGCAAGAGACCCAGTACTTC CASSTLMGSGEQETQYF
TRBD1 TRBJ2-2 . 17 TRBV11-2 TGTGCCAGCAGCGCAGACGGGACAGGGGGCGGCACCGGGGAGCTGTTTTTT CASSADGTGGGTGELFF
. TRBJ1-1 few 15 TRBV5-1 TGCGCCAGCAGCCCGGAGGGGAATGGATACACTGAAGCTTTCTTT CASSPEGNGYTEAFF
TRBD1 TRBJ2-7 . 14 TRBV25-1 TGTGCCAGCAGTCACAGGGGGCCCTCCTACGAGCAGTACTTC CASSHRGPSYEQYF
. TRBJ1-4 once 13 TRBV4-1 TGCGCCAGCAGCCAAGCTCCTAATGAAAAACTGTTTTTT CASSQAPNEKLFF
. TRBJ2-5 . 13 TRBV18 TGTGCCAGCTCACCAGACTCTAGGGAGACCCAGTACTTC CASSPDSRETQYF
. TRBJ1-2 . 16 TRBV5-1 TGCGCCAGCAGCTTGGGTGTTGGTGGGGCCGGCTATGGCTACACCTTC CASSLGVGGAGYGYTF
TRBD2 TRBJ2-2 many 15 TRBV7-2 TGTGCCAGCAGCTCGAAGCGGGGGCACACCGGGGAGCTGTTTTTT CASSSKRGHTGELFF
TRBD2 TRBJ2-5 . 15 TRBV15 TGTGCCACCAGCAGAGACAGTCGGCTAGCGGGGACCCAGTACTTC CATSRDSRLAGTQYF
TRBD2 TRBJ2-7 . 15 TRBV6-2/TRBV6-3 TGTGCCAGCAGCAACCAGTTGGGGAGGGACTACGAGCAGTACTTC CASSNQLGRDYEQYF